A single sample gave rise to the 16 T cell receptor beta chains below, sequenced in a study of blood T cell repertoires in COVID-19 (dated by TCRdb to the early 2020s). Library preparation used the immunoSEQ multiplex PCR assay. Sourced from immuneACCESS, this table was stored by TCRdb with only in-frame sequences that have V and J called. A share of the clones is absent; for the studies checked, an unresolved V gene accounts for under half, and the remainder has no known explanation. Across this sample there are approximately 270,000 clones, with approximately 85% seen only once. 0.7% to 1% of the sample rests with the top ten. The sequencing input was peripheral blood. Source of these receptors: a human donor with COVID-19, enrolled during active disease. The donor label of this sample is uncertain.

This chain joins TRBV4-2 and TRBJ2-3; D is uncertain. CDR1 is LGHNA and CDR2 is YNFKEQ in the germline V gene. The CDR3 has 15 residues. V was clipped by 1 base and J by 0 bases, with 8 bases between them. The CDR3 bases are TGTGCCAGCAGCCAAGTTTTTGGCAGCACAGATACGCAGTATTTT. It is translated as CASSQVFGSTDTQYF.

This chain connects TRBV5-4 to TRBJ2-7; 13 nucleotides agree with TRBD2. The V and J ends lost 3 bases and 0 bases, in that order; junction bases with no gene match: 12. Germline V gene lookup returns CDR1 SGHNT and CDR2 YYREEE (reference sequence). The CDR3 extends over 19 amino acids. The CDR3, as DNA: TGTGCCAGCAGCTATGGGCGGGGACTAGCGGGAACCAGCTCCTACGAGCAGTACTTC. Translating it yields CASSYGRGLAGTSSYEQYF.

The chain is built from TRBV27 and TRBJ1-5; 9 bases align to TRBD1. The V gene's germline CDR1 is MNHEY and CDR2 SMNVEV (reference sequence). The V and J ends lost 5 bases and 5 bases, in that order; junction bases with no gene match: 10. The CDR3 is 16 amino acids. CDR3 amino acids: CASSQGTGLLDQPQHF. The CDR3, as DNA: TGTGCCAGCAGTCAAGGGACAGGGCTTCTCGATCAGCCCCAGCATTTT.

The chain carries TRBV9 and TRBJ2-2; D is uncertain. Trimming took off 5 bases at V and 2 bases at J, with 10 bases between the two ends. CDR1 and CDR2 from the germline V gene are SGDLS and YYNGEE. The length of the CDR3 is 14 residues. CDR3 DNA: TGTGCCAGCAGAAGAGACATAAACACCGGGGAGCTGTTTTTT. It codes for CASRRDINTGELFF.

The chain combines TRBV24-1 with TRBJ1-1; 9 bases are a match to TRBD1. Germline CDR1 is KGHDR and CDR2 is SFDVKD. The junction had 18 bases not matched to a gene; V was cut back by 3 bases and J by 5 bases. The CDR3 is 19 residues long. The CDR3 DNA reads as TGTGCCACCAGTGATCCCCGACCGGGACAGGGCGCTGAAGGGACTGAAGCTTTCTTT. This codes for CATSDPRPGQGAEGTEAFF.

This chain joins TRBV28 and TRBJ1-4; TRBD1 matches 7 bases. The CDR3 sequence is 14 residues long. J lost 3 bases, V lost 6 bases, and 4 bases had no gene match. Germline V gene lookup returns CDR1 MDHEN and CDR2 SYDVKM. The DNA of the CDR3 is TGTGCCAGCAGCCCGACAGGGCCTAATGAAAAACTGTTTTTT. The encoded protein is CASSPTGPNEKLFF.

The V gene is TRBV7-3, the J gene TRBJ1-5; possible D gene TRBD1, 5 bases. The CDR3 runs to 13 residues. The V gene's germline CDR1 is SGHTA and CDR2 FQGTGA. The V end was cut by 3 bases, the J end by 4 bases, with 7 bases between. CDR3 sequence: CASSFGGNQPQHF. The CDR3 DNA is TGTGCCAGCAGCTTTGGGGGGAATCAGCCCCAGCATTTT.

The chain uses TRBV6-5 and TRBJ1-5, with a tentative D call TRBD1 (6 bases). This CDR3 spans 13 amino acids. The germline V and J ends were trimmed by 6 bases and 3 bases, with 9 bases remaining between them. Germline V gene sequence: CDR1 MNHEY, CDR2 SVGAGI. The CDR3: CASSTGINQPQHF. The CDR3 DNA sequence: TGTGCCAGCAGCACAGGGATCAATCAGCCCCAGCATTTT.

The V call is TRBV9, the J call TRBJ1-1; no firm D call. Looked up from germline, CDR1 is SGDLS and CDR2 is YYNGEE. V was trimmed by 3 bases and J by 4 bases, leaving 16 bases between them. CDR3 size: 15 residues. This CDR3 reads CASSDRGGLSTEAFF. Here the CDR3 DNA reads TGTGCCAGCAGCGACCGGGGAGGCCTCTCCACTGAAGCTTTCTTT. The full variable domain, rest sourced from reference TRBV9 and TRBJ1-1, is DSGVTQTPKHLITATGQRVTLRCSPRSGDLSVYWYQQSLDQGLQFLIQYYNGEERAKGNILERFSAQQFPDLHSELNLSSLELGDSALYFCASSDRGGLSTEAFFGQGTRLTVV.

The V gene is TRBV5-6, the J gene TRBJ1-1; D not resolved. The CDR3 has 15 residues. V was pared by 4 bases and J by 0 bases, with 13 bases between. Germline values: CDR1 SGHDT, CDR2 YYEEEE. CDR3 residues: CASSPAPGMNTEAFF. DNA for the CDR3: TGTGCCAGCAGCCCGGCCCCGGGGATGAACACTGAAGCTTTCTTT.

This clone was observed a few times. The genes are TRBV19 and TRBJ1-4; D might be TRBD1 (5 bases). The CDR3 length is 16 residues. V was cut by 5 bases and J by 5 bases, with 18 bases left in between. Germline-derived CDR1 and CDR2 are LNHDA and SQIVND (reference sequence). CDR3 sequence (DNA): TGTGCCAGTAGTCTTGGTCGGGAGGGGTCAAATGAAAAACTGTTTTTT. It translates to CASSLGREGSNEKLFF.

V gene TRBV28 combines with J gene TRBJ2-7; a possible D gene is TRBD1 (5 bases). Germline V gives CDR1 MDHEN, CDR2 SYDVKM. V lost 2 bases to trimming and J lost 2 bases, with 10 bases between them. The CDR3 contains 14 residues. The CDR3 region is CASSLMQDTYEQYF. The CDR3 region has the DNA TGTGCCAGCAGTTTAATGCAGGACACCTACGAGCAGTACTTC.

The CDR3 spells CASSVITSGTEAFF. The CDR3 DNA is TGTGCCAGCAGTGTTATTACCAGCGGAACTGAAGCTTTCTTT. J is TRBJ1-1 and V is TRBV28; the D is unclear. Deletions cut 5 bases from V and 5 bases from J, with 15 bases between. Germline V gives CDR1 MDHEN, CDR2 SYDVKM. CDR3 length: 14 amino acids.

This chain links TRBV18 with TRBJ1-5; D perhaps matches TRBD1 (6 bases). V lost 2 bases to trimming and J lost 5 bases, with 13 bases between them. Per germline, CDR1 KGHSH and CDR2 LQKENI. This CDR3 is 15 amino acids long. The chain's CDR3 is CASSPGRGTDQPQHF. The CDR3, as DNA: TGTGCCAGCTCACCAGGGAGGGGGACCGATCAGCCCCAGCATTTT.

The chain couples TRBV9 to TRBJ1-6; no definite D call. Trimming pared 2 bases from V and 11 bases from J, leaving 14 bases between. CDR1 and CDR2 from the germline V gene are SGDLS and YYNGEE. CDR3 size: 14 residues. CDR3 amino acids: CASSVDTHPPPLHF. Here the CDR3 DNA reads TGTGCCAGCAGCGTCGACACTCACCCGCCACCCCTCCACTTT.

V is TRBV5-1 and J is TRBJ1-4; no reliable D call. The V gene lost 4 bases and the J gene lost 8 bases, with 12 bases spanning the gap. The CDR3 extends over 13 amino acids. CDR1 is SGHRS and CDR2 is YFSETQ in the germline V gene. CDR3 DNA sequence: TGCGCCAGCAGCCCGGAGGTGGACGAAAAACTGTTTTTT. This sequence encodes CASSPEVDEKLFF.